A selection of T cell receptor beta chains follows, all from one sample in a study of blood T cell repertoires in COVID-19. Data came from immunoSEQ multiplex PCR; TCRdb stores just in-frame clones and leaves some out. The data hold 200,000 to 250,000 clones, with approximately 80% observed a single time. Sequencing was carried out using peripheral blood. The receptors shown here come from a woman older than 75 with COVID-19, enrolled during active disease. The CDR3 runs from the conserved cysteine through the conserved F or W. Fields, in order: clone size, V gene, J gene, D gene, CDR3 protein, CDR3 DNA. The D gene is left open where the match is weak. Size values are once, few and many counts, or a class for expanded clones, and some rows have none.

.	TRBV18	TRBJ2-7	.	CASSPNLENEQYF	TGTGCCAGCTCACCGAACCTGGAGAACGAGCAGTACTTC
once	TRBV29-1	TRBJ1-1	.	CSVEDWEGSTEAFF	TGCAGCGTTGAAGATTGGGAGGGGAGCACTGAAGCTTTCTTT
.	TRBV5-4	TRBJ2-1	TRBD1	CASSFRTGEGEQFF	TGTGCCAGCAGCTTCCGGACAGGAGAGGGAGAGCAGTTCTTC
.	TRBV2	TRBJ1-1	TRBD1	CASSAQRTGRGAFF	TGTGCCAGCAGCGCCCAGAGGACAGGGCGGGGAGCTTTCTTT
.	TRBV5-1	TRBJ1-5	.	CAPRGKYQPQHF	TGCGCCCCCAGGGGTAAATATCAGCCCCAGCATTTT
.	TRBV28	TRBJ1-2	TRBD1	CASSSPPGQGHGYTF	TGTGCCAGCAGTTCCCCCCCAGGACAGGGCCATGGCTACACCTTC
.	TRBV7-9	TRBJ2-7	.	CASSIGGVGGLYYEQYF	TGTGCCAGCAGCATTGGGGGAGTGGGGGGTCTTTACTACGAGCAGTACTTC
few	TRBV18	TRBJ1-2	TRBD1	CASSPGTGGNYGYTF	TGTGCCAGCTCACCTGGGACAGGGGGTAACTATGGCTACACCTTC
.	TRBV10-1	TRBJ1-5	.	CASSESPYQPQHF	TGCGCCAGCAGTGAGTCCCCTTATCAGCCCCAGCATTTT
.	TRBV5-5	TRBJ1-2	.	CASSLRGGAYGYTF	TGTGCCAGCAGCTTAAGGGGGGGGGCCTATGGCTACACCTTC
once	TRBV20-1	TRBJ1-2	.	CSASAVVYTF	TGCAGTGCTAGTGCGGTAGTCTACACCTTC
.	TRBV5-1	TRBJ1-1	TRBD1	CASSLDRGNTEAFF	TGCGCCAGCAGCTTGGACAGGGGCAACACTGAAGCTTTCTTT
.	TRBV6-5	TRBJ1-5	.	CASNSGLNQPQHF	TGTGCCAGCAATAGCGGACTTAATCAGCCCCAGCATTTT
.	TRBV29-1	TRBJ2-3	TRBD1	CSVLQGAKGADTQYF	TGCAGCGTTCTTCAGGGGGCAAAGGGGGCAGATACGCAGTATTTT
.	TRBV12-5	TRBJ1-1	.	CASGLVLGRGAEAFF	TGTGCTAGTGGTTTGGTACTGGGAAGGGGCGCTGAAGCTTTCTTT